The clone carrying this T cell receptor (beta chain) turned up a few times. The entry originates in a study of blood T cells in healthy people across ages. The use of a sample-barcoded 5' primer and a J-beta primer mix characterized a second PCR of roughly 7 to 12 cycles. All samples gave at least 2.5 million CDR3-containing paired-end reads. TCRdb recomputed calls from the 5' RACE reads with MiXCR, one row per CDR3 protein. The sample includes approximately 900,000 distinct CDR3 sequences, about 29% of them seen just once. The same sample was also used in a study of T cells of mothers and their children. That source notes: It was observed that no persistent microchimeric T cell clones could be detected.

The TCR was taken from a woman in her forties in good health. The specimen was blood.

The CDR3 DNA follows: TGTGCCAGCAGCTTCGGACACGACCCTAATTCACCCCTCCACTTT. It specifies CASSFGHDPNSPLHF. J is TRBJ1-6 and V is TRBV7-6; perhaps TRBD1 as D (5 bases). Trimming took off 3 bases at V and 6 bases at J, with 12 bases between the two ends. The CDR3 spans 15 residues. Germline V gives CDR1 SGHVS, CDR2 FNYEAQ.